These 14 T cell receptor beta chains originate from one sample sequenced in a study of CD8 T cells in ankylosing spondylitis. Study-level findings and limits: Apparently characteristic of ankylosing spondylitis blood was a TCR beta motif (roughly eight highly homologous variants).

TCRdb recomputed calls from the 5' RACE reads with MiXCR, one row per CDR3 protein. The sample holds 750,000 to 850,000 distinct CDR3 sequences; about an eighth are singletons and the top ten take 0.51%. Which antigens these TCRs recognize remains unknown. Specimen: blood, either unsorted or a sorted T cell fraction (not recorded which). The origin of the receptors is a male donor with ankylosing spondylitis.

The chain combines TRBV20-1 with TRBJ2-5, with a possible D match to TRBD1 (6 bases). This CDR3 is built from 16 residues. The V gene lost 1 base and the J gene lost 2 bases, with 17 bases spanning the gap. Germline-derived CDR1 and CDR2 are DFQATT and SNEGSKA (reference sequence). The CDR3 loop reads CSARGVGGQSQETQYF. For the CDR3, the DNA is TGCAGTGCTAGAGGGGTGGGCGGACAGTCTCAAGAGACCCAGTACTTC.

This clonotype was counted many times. Here the CDR3 reads CASRKIAEGYTQYF. CDR3 coding DNA: TGTGCCAGCAGGAAAATAGCGGAGGGGTATACGCAGTATTTT. This sequence joins TRBV6-2 or TRBV6-3 and TRBJ2-3; the D gene is possibly TRBD2 (6 bases). Trimming removed 6 bases at V and 7 bases at J, with 17 bases between. From germline, CDR1 is MNHEY and CDR2 SVGEGT. The CDR3 covers 14 residues.

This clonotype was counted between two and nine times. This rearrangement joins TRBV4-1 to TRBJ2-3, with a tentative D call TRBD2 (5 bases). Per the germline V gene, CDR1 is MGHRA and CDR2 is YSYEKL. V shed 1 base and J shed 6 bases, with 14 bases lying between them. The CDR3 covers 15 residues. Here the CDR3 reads CASSQGAGGMDTQYF. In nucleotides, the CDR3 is TGCGCCAGCAGCCAAGGGGCAGGAGGTATGGATACGCAGTATTTT.

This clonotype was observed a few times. CDR3 coding DNA: TGTGCCAGCAGAATAACAGGGAGAGACGAAAAACTGTTTTTT. As protein: CASRITGRDEKLFF. V is TRBV6-1 and J is TRBJ1-4; possible D gene TRBD1, 6 bases. The V end was cut by 6 bases, the J end by 8 bases, with 16 bases between. From germline, CDR1 is MNHNS and CDR2 SASEGT. There are 14 residues in the CDR3.

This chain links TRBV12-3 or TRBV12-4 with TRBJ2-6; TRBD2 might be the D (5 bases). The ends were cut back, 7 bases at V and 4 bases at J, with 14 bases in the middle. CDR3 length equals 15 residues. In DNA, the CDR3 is TGTGCCAGCACCCTGGGAGTGGCAGGGGCCAACGTCCTGACTTTC. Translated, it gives CASTLGVAGANVLTF.

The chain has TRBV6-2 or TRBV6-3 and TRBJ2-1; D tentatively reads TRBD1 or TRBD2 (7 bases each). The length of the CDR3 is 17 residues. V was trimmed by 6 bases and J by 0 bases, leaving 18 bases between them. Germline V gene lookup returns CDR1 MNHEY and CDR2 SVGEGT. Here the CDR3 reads CASRPRRGGGSYNEQFF. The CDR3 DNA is TGTGCCAGCAGGCCGCGCAGGGGGGGGGGCTCCTACAATGAGCAGTTCTTC.

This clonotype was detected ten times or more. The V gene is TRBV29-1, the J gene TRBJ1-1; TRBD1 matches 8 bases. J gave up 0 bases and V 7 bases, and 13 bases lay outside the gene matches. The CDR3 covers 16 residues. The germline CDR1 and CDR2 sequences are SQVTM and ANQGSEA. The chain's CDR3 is CSGDRGSPYMNTEAFF. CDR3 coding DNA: TGCAGCGGTGACAGGGGCTCACCCTACATGAACACTGAAGCTTTCTTT.

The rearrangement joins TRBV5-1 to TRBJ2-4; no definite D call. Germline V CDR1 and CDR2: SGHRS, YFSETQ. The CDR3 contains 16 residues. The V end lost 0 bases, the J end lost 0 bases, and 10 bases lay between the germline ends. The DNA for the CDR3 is TGCGCCAGCAGCTTGGCCCCTGAACTAGCCAAAAACATTCAGTACTTC. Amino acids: CASSLAPELAKNIQYF.

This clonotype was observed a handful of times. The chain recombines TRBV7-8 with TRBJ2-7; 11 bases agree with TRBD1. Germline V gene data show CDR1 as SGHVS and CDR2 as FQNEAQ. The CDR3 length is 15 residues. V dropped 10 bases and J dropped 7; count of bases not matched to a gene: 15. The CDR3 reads CANPPPGQGASEQYF. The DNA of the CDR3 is TGTGCCAACCCCCCCCCCGGACAGGGGGCGAGTGAGCAGTACTTC.

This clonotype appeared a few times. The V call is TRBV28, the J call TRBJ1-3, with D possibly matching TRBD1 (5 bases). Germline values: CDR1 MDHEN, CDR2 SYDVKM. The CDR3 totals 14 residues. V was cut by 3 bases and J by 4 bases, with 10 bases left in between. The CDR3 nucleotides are TGTGCCAGCAGTTTTCGGGGGTCAGGAAACACCATATATTTT. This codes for CASSFRGSGNTIYF.

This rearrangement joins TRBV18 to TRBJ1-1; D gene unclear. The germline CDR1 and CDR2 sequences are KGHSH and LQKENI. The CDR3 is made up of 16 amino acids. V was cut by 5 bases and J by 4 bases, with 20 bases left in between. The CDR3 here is CASSESAGIWSTEAFF. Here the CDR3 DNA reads TGTGCCAGCTCAGAATCGGCAGGCATATGGAGCACTGAAGCTTTCTTT.

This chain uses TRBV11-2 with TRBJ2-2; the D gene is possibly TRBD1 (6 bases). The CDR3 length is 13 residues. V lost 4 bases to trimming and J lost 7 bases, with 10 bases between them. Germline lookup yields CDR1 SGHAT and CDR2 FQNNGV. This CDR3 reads CASSYDRNGELFF. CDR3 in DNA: TGTGCCAGCAGCTACGACAGGAACGGGGAGCTGTTTTTT.

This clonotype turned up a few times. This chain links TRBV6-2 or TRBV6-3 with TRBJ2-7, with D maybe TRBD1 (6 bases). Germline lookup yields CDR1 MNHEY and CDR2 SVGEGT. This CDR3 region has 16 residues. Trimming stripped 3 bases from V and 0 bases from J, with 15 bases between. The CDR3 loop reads CASSYRPRQDSYEQYF. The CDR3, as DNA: TGTGCCAGCAGTTATCGTCCGAGACAGGACTCCTACGAGCAGTACTTC.

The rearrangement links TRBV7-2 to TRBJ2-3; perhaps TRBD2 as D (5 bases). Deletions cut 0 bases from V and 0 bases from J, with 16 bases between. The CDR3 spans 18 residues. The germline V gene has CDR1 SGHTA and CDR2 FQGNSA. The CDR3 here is CASSLAGATLYSTDTQYF. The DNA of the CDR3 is TGTGCCAGCAGCTTAGCGGGAGCTACCCTTTATAGCACAGATACGCAGTATTTT.